One and the same sample provided the 30 T cell receptor beta chains below, sequenced in a study of lymphopenia after photon versus proton radiotherapy. Measured with immunoSEQ multiplex PCR; TCRdb has only the in-frame clones, and not every one. The sample gives 25,000 to 30,000 clones, about four fifths of which show up once; over 30% is in the top ten. The sequencing used peripheral blood, collected from a patient treated with photon-based radiotherapy. The receptor set was obtained from a man between 50 and 59 years old with gastric cancer.

V gene TRBV10-3 combines with J gene TRBJ1-6; D is possibly TRBD1 (6 bases). The CDR3 length is 13 residues. V was clipped by 6 bases and J by 9 bases, with 12 bases between them. Per the germline V gene, CDR1 is ENHRY and CDR2 is SYGVKD. This chain's CDR3 is CAISPDSSSPLHF. The CDR3 DNA sequence: TGTGCCATCAGCCCGGACAGTTCTTCACCCCTCCACTTT.

The chain employs TRBV6-4 and TRBJ1-6; D not resolved. The CDR3 has 14 residues. V was cut by 4 bases and J by 4 bases, with 8 bases left in between. The germline V gene encodes CDR1 MRHNA and CDR2 SNTAGT. In DNA form, the CDR3 reads TGTGCCAGCAGTGCCGGACGGTATAATTCACCCCTCCACTTT. Its translation: CASSAGRYNSPLHF.

This CDR3 reads CASSPGEYGYTF. CDR3 coding DNA: TGTGCCAGCAGCCCAGGGGAATATGGCTACACCTTC. The V and J genes are TRBV11-2 and TRBJ1-2, with a weak D call TRBD1 (6 bases). The CDR3 sequence is 12 residues long. The V gene's germline CDR1 is SGHAT and CDR2 FQNNGV. Trimming shortened V by 5 bases and J by 5 bases, and 9 bases separated the two germline ends.

The genes are TRBV5-6 and TRBJ2-7; D is unresolved. From germline, CDR1 is SGHDT and CDR2 YYEEEE. V dropped 4 bases and J dropped 2 bases, with 19 bases sitting between them. This CDR3 is 16 amino acids long. The CDR3 DNA sequence: TGTGCCAGCAGCATACGCCACGAGGCGCGCGCCTACGAGCAGTACGTC. It encodes CASSIRHEARAYEQYV.

This clone was observed a single time. The chain recombines TRBV11-3 with TRBJ1-1; TRBD1 agrees at 7 bases. The V gene's germline CDR1 is SGHNT and CDR2 YENEEA. Unmatched junction bases numbered 4, after V lost 5 bases and J lost 1 base. The CDR3 has 14 residues. The CDR3, as DNA: TGTGCCAGCAGCCCTGGGACAGCGAACACTGAAGCTTTCTTT. Translation gives CASSPGTANTEAFF.

Only a few counts were recorded for this clone. The genes are TRBV11-3 and TRBJ2-1; weak D call: TRBD1 (5 bases). Germline values: CDR1 SGHNT, CDR2 YENEEA. The CDR3 spans 15 residues. V shed 5 bases and J shed 0 bases, with 11 bases lying between them. CDR3 residues: CASSRDSHSYNEQFF. CDR3 coding DNA: TGTGCCAGCAGCCGAGACAGCCACTCCTACAATGAGCAGTTCTTC.

CDR3 coding DNA: TGTGCCTGGAGCAGTGGAACAGGGGGTGAAAAACTGTTTTTT. Its protein is CAWSSGTGGEKLFF. The rearrangement joins TRBV30 to TRBJ1-4; 8 bases align to TRBD1. With 3 bases clipped from V and 7 bases from J, the junction kept 7 bases outside the gene matches. CDR3 length: 14 residues. The germline gives CDR1 GTSNPN, CDR2 SVGIG (reference sequence).

The chain employs TRBV5-1 and TRBJ1-3; TRBD1 is a possible D gene (5 bases). The CDR3 runs 15 residues. Trimming stripped 1 base from V and 0 bases from J, with 8 bases between. Germline lookup yields CDR1 SGHRS and CDR2 YFSETQ. CDR3 amino acids: CASSLQGLSGNTIYF. DNA of the CDR3: TGCGCCAGCAGCTTGCAGGGTCTCTCTGGAAACACCATATATTTT.

The rearrangement links TRBV6-5 to TRBJ1-1; D is ambiguous. CDR3 length equals 16 residues. V lost 1 base to trimming and J lost 4 bases, with 16 bases between them. Germline V gene sequence: CDR1 MNHEY, CDR2 SVGAGI. The CDR3 coding sequence is TGTGCCAGCAGTTACTGGGGTCCAGAGAAGGGCACTGAAGCTTTCTTT. This encodes CASSYWGPEKGTEAFF.

CDR3 nucleotides: TGTGCCAGCAGCTCCAGGACAGTCTTCACAGATACGCAGTATTTT. Translating it yields CASSSRTVFTDTQYF. The chain couples TRBV7-9 to TRBJ2-3, with D maybe TRBD1 (6 bases). V was cut by 4 bases and J by 2 bases, with 13 bases left in between. The CDR3 is 15 amino acids. From germline, CDR1 is SEHNR and CDR2 FQNEAQ (reference sequence).

This rearrangement joins TRBV30 to TRBJ2-3; D not resolved. CDR1 is GTSNPN, CDR2 SVGIG, per germline (reference sequence). Trimming removed 2 bases at V and 2 bases at J, with 11 bases between. The CDR3 is 14 amino acids. The CDR3 loop is CAWSLGIHTDTQYF. The CDR3 DNA is TGTGCCTGGAGTTTAGGTATTCACACAGATACGCAGTATTTT. Variable domain in full (rest from reference TRBV30 and TRBJ2-3): SQTIHQWPATLVQPVGSPLSLECTVEGTSNPNLYWYRQAAGRGLQLLFYSVGIGQISSEVPQNLSASRPQDRQFILSSKKLLLSDSGFYLCAWSLGIHTDTQYFGPGTRLTVL.

The chain couples TRBV5-1 to TRBJ1-2, with D hard to call. This CDR3 has 13 residues. Germline V gene lookup returns CDR1 SGHRS and CDR2 YFSETQ. V lost 0 bases, J lost 5 bases, and 8 bases lay in between. This CDR3 reads CASSLEQTYGYTF. CDR3 coding DNA: TGCGCCAGCAGCTTGGAACAGACTTATGGCTACACCTTC.

This clone is classed as medium-sized (0.01 to 0.1%). This chain connects TRBV6-8 to TRBJ2-5, with D hard to call. Trimming shortened V by 4 bases and J by 4 bases, and 13 bases separated the two germline ends. Looked up from germline, CDR1 is MNHGY and CDR2 is SAAAGT. The CDR3 has 14 amino acids. The CDR3 sequence: CASSSLGLGETQYF. CDR3 nucleotide sequence: TGTGCCAGCAGTTCCCTGGGTCTAGGAGAGACCCAGTACTTC.

V usage is TRBV2 and J usage is TRBJ2-2; D gene ambiguous. This CDR3 region has 13 residues. The germline V and J ends were trimmed by 4 bases and 3 bases, with 6 bases remaining between them. The germline gives CDR1 SNHLY, CDR2 FYNNEI. Here the CDR3 DNA reads TGTGCCAGCAGTGTTAGGGACACCGGGGAGCTGTTTTTT. It encodes CASSVRDTGELFF. Variable domain in full (rest from reference TRBV2 and TRBJ2-2): EPEVTQTPSHQVTQMGQEVILRCVPISNHLYFYWYRQILGQKVEFLVSFYNNEISEKSEIFDDQFSVERPDGSNFTLKIRSTKLEDSAMYFCASSVRDTGELFFGEGSRLTVL.

The chain couples TRBV5-4 to TRBJ2-1; 11 nucleotides align to TRBD2. This CDR3 has 15 amino acids. The ends lost 3 bases at V and 3 bases at J; junction bases unmatched: 2. Germline loops: CDR1 SGHNT, CDR2 YYREEE (reference sequence). CDR3 in amino acids: CASSSSGGNYNEQFF. The CDR3 nucleotides are TGTGCCAGCAGCTCTAGCGGGGGGAACTACAATGAGCAGTTCTTC.

V is TRBV2 and J is TRBJ2-3, with a possible D match to TRBD2 (6 bases). Per germline, CDR1 SNHLY and CDR2 FYNNEI. Trimming shortened V by 6 bases and J by 1 base, and 20 bases separated the two germline ends. This CDR3 has 17 residues. The CDR3 coding sequence is TGTGCCAGCAGGCCGACTAGACTAGATGAAGGCACAGATACGCAGTATTTT. Translated: CASRPTRLDEGTDTQYF.

The chain uses TRBV19 and TRBJ2-2; a weak D match, TRBD2 (5 bases). V was shortened by 1 base and J by 9 bases, with 6 bases between the two germline ends. The CDR3 totals 12 residues. Germline-derived CDR1 and CDR2 are LNHDA and SQIVND (reference sequence). The CDR3 protein is CASSIAGWELFF. The CDR3 DNA is TGTGCCAGTAGTATAGCGGGGTGGGAGCTGTTTTTT.

The chain employs TRBV11-2 and TRBJ2-3; 8 nucleotides line up with TRBD2. This CDR3 is 15 amino acids long. J was trimmed by 3 bases and V by 6 bases; bases with no gene match: 8. CDR1 SGHAT and CDR2 FQNNGV come from the germline V gene. CDR3 loop: CASRSGGARTDTQYF. In DNA, the CDR3 is TGTGCCAGCAGATCCGGGGGGGCCCGAACAGATACGCAGTATTTT. The full variable domain, with the rest looked up from reference TRBV11-2 and TRBJ2-3, is EAGVAQSPRYKIIEKRQSVAFWCNPISGHATLYWYQQILGQGPKLLIQFQNNGVVDDSQLPKDRFSAERLKGVDSTLKIQPAKLEDSAVYLCASRSGGARTDTQYFGPGTRLTVL.

The chain uses TRBV6-1 and TRBJ2-3; D not certain. CDR3 length: 15 residues. The V and J ends lost 11 bases and 1 base respectively, with 19 bases between them. Germline CDR1 is MNHNS and CDR2 is SASEGT. Here the CDR3 reads CAAAPTRYRTDTQYF. The CDR3 region has the DNA TGTGCCGCCGCCCCTACACGTTATCGCACAGATACGCAGTATTTT.

The CDR3 protein is CASSLDKGRFSGANVLTF. DNA of the CDR3: TGTGCCAGCAGCTTGGATAAGGGAAGGTTTTCTGGGGCCAACGTCCTGACTTTC. This chain links TRBV5-6 with TRBJ2-6; D not certain. Germline loops: CDR1 SGHDT, CDR2 YYEEEE. The CDR3 is 18 amino acids. Deletions cut 0 bases from V and 1 base from J, with 14 bases between.

The chain couples TRBV5-6 to TRBJ2-2, with 9 bases identical to TRBD2. With 7 bases clipped from V and 6 bases from J, the junction kept 7 bases outside the gene matches. This CDR3 has 14 amino acids. Germline V gives CDR1 SGHDT, CDR2 YYEEEE. CDR3 protein: CASSERGEAGELFF. The CDR3 coding sequence is TGTGCCAGCTCCGAGCGGGGGGAAGCCGGGGAGCTGTTTTTT.

This chain connects TRBV25-1 to TRBJ2-3; TRBD2 agrees at 12 bases. V dropped 4 bases and J dropped 4; count of bases not matched to a gene: 0. The CDR3 runs to 14 residues. CDR1 and CDR2 (germline): MGHDK, SYGVNS. The CDR3, as DNA: TGTGCCAGCAGTGGGACTAGCGGGGCAGATACGCAGTATTTT. It codes for CASSGTSGADTQYF. Drawing the rest from reference TRBV25-1 and TRBJ2-3, the complete variable domain is EADIYQTPRYLVIGTGKKITLECSQTMGHDKMYWYQQDPGMELHLIHYSYGVNSTEKGDLSSESTVSRIRTEHFPLTLESARPSHTSQYLCASSGTSGADTQYFGPGTRLTVL.

V gene TRBV30 combines with J gene TRBJ1-5, with 7 bases lining up with TRBD1. CDR1 and CDR2 from the germline V gene are GTSNPN and SVGIG (reference sequence). Losses at the gene ends were 1 base for V and 4 bases for J; bases not matched to a gene: 7. This CDR3 comprises 15 residues. The CDR3 region is CAWSEGAVANQPQHF. DNA of the CDR3: TGTGCCTGGAGTGAGGGGGCGGTTGCAAATCAGCCCCAGCATTTT.

V and J are TRBV6-1 and TRBJ2-3; 9 bases are a match to TRBD1. Germline values: CDR1 MNHNS, CDR2 SASEGT. CDR3 length equals 15 residues. J lost 4 bases, V lost 4 bases, and 6 bases had no gene match. The CDR3 protein is CASSVGTGLADTQYF. CDR3 sequence (DNA): TGTGCCAGCAGTGTTGGGACAGGGTTGGCAGATACGCAGTATTTT.

This chain joins TRBV5-1 and TRBJ2-2; 10 bases line up with TRBD1. From germline, CDR1 is SGHRS and CDR2 YFSETQ. V dropped 4 bases and J dropped 7; count of bases not matched to a gene: 7. This CDR3 region has 15 residues. In nucleotides, the CDR3 is TGCGCCAGCAGCACGGGACAGGGGCTTGACGGGGAGCTGTTTTTT. This gives the protein CASSTGQGLDGELFF.

This chain links TRBV15 with TRBJ1-4; 8 bases map to TRBD1. CDR1 LNHNV and CDR2 YYDKDF come from the germline V gene (reference sequence). The CDR3 has 15 amino acids. After removal of 1 base from V and 7 bases from J, the junction contained 5 bases not matched to a gene. The CDR3 coding sequence is TGTGCCACCAGCAGAGCTCGGACAGGGAGTGAAAAACTGTTTTTT. Its protein is CATSRARTGSEKLFF.

The rearrangement uses TRBV7-8 and TRBJ2-5; D not certain. Per germline, CDR1 SGHVS and CDR2 FQNEAQ. The CDR3 contains 12 residues. The V end lost 7 bases, the J end lost 5 bases, and 11 bases lay between the germline ends. CDR3 protein: CASNILGETQYF. The CDR3 nucleotides read TGTGCCAGCAACATTCTAGGGGAGACCCAGTACTTC.

This clone has only one observation. The V call is TRBV9, the J call TRBJ1-1, with D unresolved. With 0 bases removed from V and 4 bases from J, the gap between germline ends came to 7 bases. Looked up from germline, CDR1 is SGDLS and CDR2 is YYNGEE. CDR3 length: 13 amino acids. CDR3 residues: CASSVVEGTEAFF. Written as DNA, the CDR3 is TGTGCCAGCAGCGTAGTAGAGGGCACTGAAGCTTTCTTT.

This chain joins TRBV30 and TRBJ2-7; D not certain. Germline assignment: CDR1 GTSNPN and CDR2 SVGIG (reference sequence). Deletions cut 2 bases from V and 2 bases from J, with 13 bases between. The CDR3 is 14 residues long. The CDR3, as DNA: TGTGCCTGGAGTTATGTAAGCGCTACCTACGAGCAGTACTTC. Protein product: CAWSYVSATYEQYF.

This clone has only a few counts. This chain joins TRBV29-1 and TRBJ1-2, with D perhaps TRBD1 (6 bases). The CDR3 length is 15 residues. The germline gives CDR1 SQVTM, CDR2 ANQGSEA. The V end lost 2 bases, the J end lost 4 bases, and 17 bases lay between the germline ends. The CDR3 nucleotides are TGCAGCGTTGAATGGGCCAAGGGGGGACTCTATGGCTACACCTTC. It translates to CSVEWAKGGLYGYTF.